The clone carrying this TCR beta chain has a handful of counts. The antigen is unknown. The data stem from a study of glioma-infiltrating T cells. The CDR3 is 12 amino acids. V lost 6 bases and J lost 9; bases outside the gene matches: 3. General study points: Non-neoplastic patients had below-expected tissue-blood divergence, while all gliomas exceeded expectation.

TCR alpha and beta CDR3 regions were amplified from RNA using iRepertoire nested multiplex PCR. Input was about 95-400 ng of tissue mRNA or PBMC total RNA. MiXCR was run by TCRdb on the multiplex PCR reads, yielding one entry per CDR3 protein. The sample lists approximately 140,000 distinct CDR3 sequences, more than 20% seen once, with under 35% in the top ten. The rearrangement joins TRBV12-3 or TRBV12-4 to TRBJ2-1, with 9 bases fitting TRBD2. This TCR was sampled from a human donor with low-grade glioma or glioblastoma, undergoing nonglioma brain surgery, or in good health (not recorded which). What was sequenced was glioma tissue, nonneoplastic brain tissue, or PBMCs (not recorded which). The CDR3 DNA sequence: TGTGCCAGCAGGGGGACTAGCTTTGAGCAGTTCTTC. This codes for CASRGTSFEQFF.